This is a list of T cell receptor beta chains from one sample in a study of T cells in Graves' hyperthyroidism and ophthalmopathy. One entry per CDR3 protein results from TCRdb running MiXCR on the multiplex PCR reads. In the table there are around 380,000 distinct CDR3 sequences, approximately 15% of which are singletons. Sequencing used blood. These receptors all come from a man aged 25-40 years with Graves' hyperthyroidism that later progressed to Graves' ophthalmopathy. Both conserved end residues are part of each CDR3. The D gene is left open where the match is weak. For some rows the clone size is stated as once, few or many, or as a class when expanded; others skip it.

cdr3_aa cdr3_nt j_call clone_size cdr3_length v_call d_call
CSARDLVSQNSPLHF TGCAGTGCTAGAGATCTCGTATCCCAGAATTCACCCCTCCACTTT TRBJ1-6 few 15 TRBV20-1 NA
CASSPGGYSYEQYF TGTGCCAGCAGCCCGGGCGGATACTCCTACGAGCAGTACTTC TRBJ2-7 many 14 TRBV7-2 NA
CASRPTGRSDTQYF TGCGCCAGCAGGCCGACAGGGCGGTCAGATACGCAGTATTTT TRBJ2-3 many 14 TRBV5-1 TRBD1
CASSLHRGPYGYTF TGTGCCAGCAGTTTACACAGGGGGCCGTATGGCTACACCTTC TRBJ1-2 few 14 TRBV28 TRBD1
CASSQDRDREQFF TGTGCCAGCAGCCAAGACAGGGATCGTGAGCAGTTCTTC TRBJ2-1 many 13 TRBV7-6 TRBD1
CASSTRGGRETQYF TGTGCCAGCAGTACTCGAGGGGGGAGGGAGACCCAGTACTTC TRBJ2-5 few 14 TRBV12-3/TRBV12-4 NA
CSAAGVNYGYTF TGCAGTGCAGCAGGGGTAAACTATGGCTACACCTTC TRBJ1-2 NA 12 TRBV20-1 NA
CASSRPGLRNSPLHF TGTGCCAGCAGCCGGCCGGGACTCCGTAATTCACCCCTCCACTTT TRBJ1-6 NA 15 TRBV13 NA
CASSSRGAEKLFF TGTGCCAGCAGCTCCAGGGGCGCGGAAAAACTGTTTTTT TRBJ1-4 few 13 TRBV11-3 NA
CATSGPGGYNERFF TGTGCCACCTCGGGCCCGGGGGGATACAATGAGCGGTTCTTC TRBJ2-1 NA 14 TRBV3-1 TRBD2
CASSSRYSNQPQHF TGTGCCAGCAGTTCCAGGTATAGCAATCAGCCCCAGCATTTT TRBJ1-5 many 14 TRBV28 NA
CASSLSRSSYNEQFF TGTGCCAGCAGTTTATCGAGGAGCTCCTACAATGAGCAGTTCTTC TRBJ2-1 many 15 TRBV28 NA
CASSQDFEEHPNTEAFF TGTGCCAGCAGCCAAGATTTTGAGGAACATCCAAACACTGAAGCTTTCTTT TRBJ1-1 NA 17 TRBV4-2 NA
CASLEAPSYNEQFF TGTGCCAGCTTGGAGGCACCGTCCTACAATGAGCAGTTCTTC TRBJ2-1 many 14 TRBV6-1 NA
CASSWDRGQKLFF TGTGCCAGCAGCTGGGACAGGGGGCAAAAACTGTTTTTT TRBJ1-4 few 13 TRBV5-6 TRBD1
CASSPMGATSTGELFF TGTGCCAGCAGCCCAATGGGGGCAACCTCCACCGGGGAGCTGTTTTTT TRBJ2-2 once 16 TRBV9 NA